This T cell receptor (beta chain) was captured in a study of blood T cell repertoires in COVID-19 (dated by TCRdb to about 2020). In terms of the full investigation: Samples from collaborators originated in the United States, Italy and Spain and spanned both the acute and convalescent phases of COVID-19. Nearly every sample came with metadata listing a de-identified subject ID, COVID-19 status, age in years and sex. Samples came from the ongoing ImmuneRACE study (first 160 participants) plus 1,254 subjects from 6 global collaborators. Deeply sampled blood TCRbeta repertoires from subjects exposed to, actively infected with, or recovered from COVID-19 were included in the dataset. HLA class I and class II types, where available, came from metadata supplied by the sample provider rather than from assay-based typing. The repertoires were released in a freely available public database meant as a resource for research on the immune response to SARS-CoV-2. The prospective study material was composed of cDNA or gDNA derived from T cells, B-cell-depleted T cells, or PBMCs. Study-wide findings and limitations: How much clinical and demographic metadata was included differed by source and by participant, and the metadata was provided uncurated.

Collaborating institutions collected whole blood in K2EDTA tubes following their own protocols. For TCRbeta analysis, collaborators shipped samples as frozen whole blood, isolated PBMCs, or DNA extracted from either of those sample types. The immunoSEQ Assay, a bias-controlled multiplex PCR, was used to amplify TCRbeta CDR3 regions from genomic DNA. The study's processing was this. Nucleated cell counts per sample were estimated from amplification of reference gene primers within the assay. To quantify the absolute abundance of each unique TCRbeta CDR3 rearrangement, sequence reads were collapsed and filtered. Productive Simpson clonality was computed per sample as the square root of Simpson's diversity index over productive rearrangements. In TCRdb, the immuneACCESS table is reduced to in-frame sequences with V and J assigned. These tables do not hold every clone; where another copy was compared, an unresolved V gene accounts for under half, and the others remain unexplained. The DNA gave D and trimming, while V, J and clone size come from that table. This sample lists fewer than 30,000 clones; just over 90% were detected once. The top ten constitute roughly 7.4% of the sample.

As encoded in the germline V gene (reference sequence), CDR1 is MNHEY while CDR2 is SMNVEV. V was cut back by 5 bases and J by 4 bases, leaving a gap of 12 bases between them. The CDR3 contains 15 residues, cysteine and phenylalanine counted. Just the 45-base CDR3 DNA is kept, in frame starting at base 1. Concerning this clone itself: Its antigen specificity is not known. No base-level quality is on record; no much larger clone is a single base apart.

The receptor comes from a human donor in a cohort sampled during active COVID-19. The source material was peripheral blood. The chain was built from TRBV27 and TRBJ2-6; the D gene is perhaps TRBD1, from 5 matching bases. The CDR3 protein sequence reads: CASSLRGSGANVLTF. Here is the DNA: TGTGCCAGCAGTCTAAGGGGTTCCGGGGCCAACGTCCTGACTTTC.